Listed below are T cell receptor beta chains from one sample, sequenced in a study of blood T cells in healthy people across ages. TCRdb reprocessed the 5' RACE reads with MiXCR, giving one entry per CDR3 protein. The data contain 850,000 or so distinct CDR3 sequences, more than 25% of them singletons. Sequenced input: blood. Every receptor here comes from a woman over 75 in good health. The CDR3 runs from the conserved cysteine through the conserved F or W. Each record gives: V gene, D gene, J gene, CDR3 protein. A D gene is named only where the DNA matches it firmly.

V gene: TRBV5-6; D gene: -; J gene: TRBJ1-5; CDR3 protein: CASSLDGGQSNQPQHF
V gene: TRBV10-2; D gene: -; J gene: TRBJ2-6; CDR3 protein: CASSAQGGSGANVLTF
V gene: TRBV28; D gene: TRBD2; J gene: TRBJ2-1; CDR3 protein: CASRNSGGEREQFF
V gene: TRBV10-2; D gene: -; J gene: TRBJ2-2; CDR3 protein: CASCEQGTGELFF
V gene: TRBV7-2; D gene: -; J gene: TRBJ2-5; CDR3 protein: CASSLAQVWETQYF
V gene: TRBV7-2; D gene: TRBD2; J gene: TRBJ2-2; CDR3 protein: CASSLAGPGLAGGANTGELFF
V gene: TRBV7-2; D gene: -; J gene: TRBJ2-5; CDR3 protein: CASSLGLGQGGTQYF
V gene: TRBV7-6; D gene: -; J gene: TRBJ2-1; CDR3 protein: CASSYPNSGNEQFF
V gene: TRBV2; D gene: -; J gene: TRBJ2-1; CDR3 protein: CVIQPGLNNEQFF
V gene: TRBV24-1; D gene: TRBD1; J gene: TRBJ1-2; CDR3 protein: CATSDPADRGLNYGYTF
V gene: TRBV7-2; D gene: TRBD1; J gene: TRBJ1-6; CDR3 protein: CASSLTTGTGGDSPPHF
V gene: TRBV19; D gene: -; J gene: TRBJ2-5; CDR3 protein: CASSIKQGVKETQYF
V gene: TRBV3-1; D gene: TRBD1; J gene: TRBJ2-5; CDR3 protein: CASSWDRTPQETQYF
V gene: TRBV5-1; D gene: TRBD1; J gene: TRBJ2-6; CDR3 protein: CASSPTQGAGANVLTF
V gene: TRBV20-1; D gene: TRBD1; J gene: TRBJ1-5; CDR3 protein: CSAPRQGDNQPQHF
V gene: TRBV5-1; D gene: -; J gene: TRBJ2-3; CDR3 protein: CASTSDRISTDTQYF
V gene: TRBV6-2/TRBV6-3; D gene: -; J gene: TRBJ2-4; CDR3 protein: CASSQFGGTREQYF
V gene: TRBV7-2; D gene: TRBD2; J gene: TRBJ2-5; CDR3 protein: CASSPDGTGEGRYF
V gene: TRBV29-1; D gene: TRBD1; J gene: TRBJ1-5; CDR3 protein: CSVGQGVGQPQHF
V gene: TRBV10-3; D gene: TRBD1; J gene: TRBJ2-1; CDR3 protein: CAISESGDRAQFF
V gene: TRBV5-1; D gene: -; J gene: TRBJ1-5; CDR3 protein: CASSSTRGMEPQHF
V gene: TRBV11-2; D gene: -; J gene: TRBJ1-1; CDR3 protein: CASSLAQVSEAFF
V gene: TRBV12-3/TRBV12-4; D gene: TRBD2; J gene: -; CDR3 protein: CASSPTTSGGPNSYNEQYF
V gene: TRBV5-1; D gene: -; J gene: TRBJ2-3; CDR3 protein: CASSLTGWSRYSTDTQYF
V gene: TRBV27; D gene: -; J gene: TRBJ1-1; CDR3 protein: CASTKDLMNTEAFF
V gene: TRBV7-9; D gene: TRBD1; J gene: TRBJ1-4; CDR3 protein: CASSHGTGDVRELFF
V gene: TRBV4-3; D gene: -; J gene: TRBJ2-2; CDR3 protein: CASSQGPGTGTGELFF
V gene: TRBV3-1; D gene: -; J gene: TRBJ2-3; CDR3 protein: CASSQERGQADTQYF
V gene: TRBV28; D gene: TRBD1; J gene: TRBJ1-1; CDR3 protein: CASRIPGTENTEAFF
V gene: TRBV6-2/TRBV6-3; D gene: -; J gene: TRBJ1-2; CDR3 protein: CASSYQGRDGYTF
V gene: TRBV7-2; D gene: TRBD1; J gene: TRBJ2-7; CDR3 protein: CASSLVVGQGQYEQYF
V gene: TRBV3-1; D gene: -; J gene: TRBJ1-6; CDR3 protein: CASSPPGTVNSPLHF
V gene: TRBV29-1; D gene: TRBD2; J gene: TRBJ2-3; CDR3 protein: CSVDTSGGLTDTQYF
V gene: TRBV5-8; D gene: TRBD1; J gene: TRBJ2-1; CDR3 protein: CASSFGSDRGNEQFF
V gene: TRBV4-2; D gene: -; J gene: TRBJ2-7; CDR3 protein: CASSQDSSSYEQYF
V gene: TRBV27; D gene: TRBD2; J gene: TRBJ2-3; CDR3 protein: CASSSRILAGKTDTQYF
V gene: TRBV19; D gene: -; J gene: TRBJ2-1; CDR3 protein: CASSIGRTGSSYNEQFF
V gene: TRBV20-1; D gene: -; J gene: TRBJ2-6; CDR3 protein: CSARAQLSGANVLTF
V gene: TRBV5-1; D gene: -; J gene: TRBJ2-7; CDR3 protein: CASSLLQPGSYEQYF
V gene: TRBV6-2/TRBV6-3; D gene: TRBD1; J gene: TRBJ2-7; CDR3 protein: CASGDREDNEQYF
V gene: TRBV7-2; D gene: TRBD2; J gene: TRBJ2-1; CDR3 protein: CASSPLIGLAGNEQFF
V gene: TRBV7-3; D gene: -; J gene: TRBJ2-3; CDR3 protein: CASSLTAVSTDTQYF
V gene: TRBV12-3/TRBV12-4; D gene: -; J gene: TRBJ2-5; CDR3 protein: CASREQETQYF
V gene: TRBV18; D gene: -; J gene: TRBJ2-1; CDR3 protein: CASSPDQTTYNEQFF
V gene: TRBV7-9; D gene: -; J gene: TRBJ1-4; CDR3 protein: CASSFRIGQGSEKLFF
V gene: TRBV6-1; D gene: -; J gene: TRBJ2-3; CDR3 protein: CASMRGGAPDTQYF
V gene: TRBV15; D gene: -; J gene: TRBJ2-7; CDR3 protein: CATSREQSRDEQYF
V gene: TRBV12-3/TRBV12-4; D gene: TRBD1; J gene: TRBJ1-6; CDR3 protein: CASRPGQGRNSPLHF
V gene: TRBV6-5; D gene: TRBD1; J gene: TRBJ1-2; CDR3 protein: CASSPGTGGVGYTF
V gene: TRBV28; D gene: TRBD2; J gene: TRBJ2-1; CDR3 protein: CASSRGRRGGNNEQFF
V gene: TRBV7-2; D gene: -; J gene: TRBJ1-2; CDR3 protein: CASSFLGGPLNYGYTF
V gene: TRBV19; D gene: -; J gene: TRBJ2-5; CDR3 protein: CASSIDLGGALKTQYF
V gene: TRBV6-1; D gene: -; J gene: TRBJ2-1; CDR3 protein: CASSEWDERFQFF
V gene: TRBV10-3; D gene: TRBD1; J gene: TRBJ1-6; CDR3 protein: CAIGQGNSPLHF